The present T cell receptor beta chain was sequenced within a study of regulatory T cells in long-lasting Graves disease. CDR3 regions were amplified by Arm-PCR using iRepertoire HTBI primers to build TCR beta libraries. Per the original methods: Spanning all samples, the identified segments comprised approximately 60 TRBV and about 15 TRBJ. From the multiplex PCR reads, TCRdb called clonotypes with MiXCR, one entry per CDR3 protein. TCRdb's processing, not the study's, gives the V and J calls here. The sample yields 310,000 or so distinct CDR3 sequences, 20% to 25% seen once. Germline CDR1 and CDR2: SGDLS and YYNGEE. V shed 4 bases and J 7 bases; nucleotides not matched to a gene: 11. CDR3 length: 16 residues. Time point of the sample: persistent/refractory GD, antithyroid drugs over 5 years with positive TRAb. Construction of the TCR library relied on RNA isolated from PBMCs.

This sample comprised peripheral blood mononuclear cells (PBMCs), obtained when the disease was refractory, from a patient treated with antithyroid drugs. The chain combines TRBV9 with TRBJ2-1, with 10 bases lining up with TRBD2. This clonotype was obtained from a female donor with Graves disease. This CDR3 reads CASSPPLAGAWNEQFF. CDR3 nucleotide sequence: TGTGCCAGCAGCCCCCCTCTAGCGGGAGCGTGGAATGAGCAGTTCTTC.